The 10 T cell receptor beta chains given below trace back to one sample, sequenced in a study of blood T cell repertoires in COVID-19 (dated by TCRdb to the early 2020s). Library method: the immunoSEQ multiplex PCR assay. In TCRdb, the immuneACCESS table is reduced to in-frame sequences with V and J assigned. These tables do not hold every clone; where another copy was compared, an unresolved V gene accounts for under half, and the others remain unexplained. This sample is represented by roughly 90,000 clones; 80% of them were singletons. About a tenth of the sample is in the top ten clones. Sequencing input: peripheral blood. These receptors were taken from a woman aged 70-85 years with acute or convalescent COVID-19.

This chain uses TRBV2 with TRBJ1-1; 9 nucleotides align to TRBD1. The CDR3 spans 14 residues. Germline V lookup: CDR1 SNHLY, CDR2 FYNNEI. V dropped 7 bases and J dropped 10; count of bases not matched to a gene: 13. CDR3 sequence reads: CASKVDRGVSGAFF. In DNA form, the CDR3 reads TGTGCCAGCAAGGTGGACAGGGGCGTGAGTGGAGCTTTCTTT.

A note on this clone: This specimen includes other DNA sequences encoding the same CDR3. The chain links TRBV5-1 to TRBJ1-2, with D possibly matching TRBD1 (6 bases). CDR1 is SGHRS, CDR2 YFSETQ, per germline. The V end lost 1 base, the J end lost 8 bases, and 9 bases lay between the germline ends. The CDR3 has 12 residues. The CDR3 sequence: CASSLRGGGYTF. CDR3 in DNA: TGCGCCAGCAGCTTGAGGGGGGGAGGCTACACCTTC.

The chain joins TRBV21-1 to TRBJ2-3; the table's D call, TRBD2, was not checked against the DNA. TRBV21-1 is deemed a pseudogene. The CDR3 loop spans 13 amino acids. The CDR3 loop reads CASSRRSTDTQYF. CDR3 bases: TGTGCCAGCAGTCGGAGGAGCACAGATACGCAGTATTTT.

Remarks on this clone: This specimen includes other DNA sequences encoding the same CDR3. The chain carries TRBV19 and TRBJ1-2; 7 positions match TRBD1. Germline trimming cut 4 bases from V and 2 bases from J; bases unmatched to any gene: 1. Per the germline V gene, CDR1 is LNHDA and CDR2 is SQIVND (reference sequence). This CDR3 has 13 residues. CDR3 protein: CASSNRGNYGYTF. As DNA, the CDR3 is TGTGCCAGTAGTAACAGGGGAAACTATGGCTACACCTTC.

This sequence joins TRBV21-1 and TRBJ2-1; TRBD2 is the table's D call, not checked against the DNA. TRBV21-1 is given as a pseudogene. The CDR3 has 15 residues. The CDR3 DNA reads TGTGCCAGCAGCGTACGACTAGTCGGGGGAAATGAGCAGTTCTTC. It is translated as CASSVRLVGGNEQFF.

V and J are TRBV11-3 and TRBJ2-1; 9 bases agree with TRBD2. The CDR3 covers 17 residues. V shed 1 base and J 4 bases; nucleotides not matched to a gene: 8. The V gene's germline CDR1 is SGHNT and CDR2 YENEEA. The CDR3: CASSLGPGTSRYNEQFF. The CDR3 DNA reads TGTGCCAGCAGCTTAGGGCCCGGGACTAGCAGATACAATGAGCAGTTCTTC.

This clone was found once. The rearrangement joins TRBV6-5 to TRBJ1-1; D is perhaps TRBD1 (6 bases). Deletions cut 4 bases from V and 1 base from J, with 16 bases between. There are 16 residues in the CDR3. CDR1 and CDR2 (germline): MNHEY, SVGAGI. The CDR3 DNA is TGTGCCAGCAGTTCTCGGACAGTATCGAAGAACACTGAAGCTTTCTTT. It is translated as CASSSRTVSKNTEAFF.

This clone was recorded a few times. This chain links TRBV10-3 with TRBJ2-5; D perhaps matches TRBD2 (6 bases). V lost 4 bases to trimming and J lost 5 bases, with 14 bases between them. Germline V gene lookup returns CDR1 ENHRY and CDR2 SYGVKD. The CDR3 covers 14 residues. CDR3 sequence: CAISGRGVRETQYF. In DNA form, the CDR3 reads TGTGCCATCAGTGGGCGGGGAGTTCGGGAGACCCAGTACTTC.

The J gene is TRBJ1-6, the V gene TRBV7-9; D gene uncertain. Germline V CDR1 and CDR2: SEHNR, FQNEAQ (reference sequence). V lost 1 base and J lost 9, with 7 bases in between. The CDR3 covers 13 residues. The CDR3 region is CASSLGAGSPLHF. Here the CDR3 DNA reads TGTGCCAGCAGCTTAGGGGCAGGTTCACCCCTCCACTTT.

The V and J genes are TRBV9 and TRBJ2-1; 10 nucleotides agree with TRBD2. J gave up 10 bases and V 0 bases, and 7 bases lay outside the gene matches. Germline V gene lookup returns CDR1 SGDLS and CDR2 YYNGEE. The CDR3 totals 15 residues. CDR3 bases: TGTGCCAGCAGCGTAGTGGCTAGCGGGGGCGGGGAGCAGTTCTTC. Amino acid sequence: CASSVVASGGGEQFF.